This entry lists 23 T cell receptor beta chains sequenced from one sample in a study of T cell changes during pregnancy in multiple sclerosis. Only in-frame clones appear in the TCRdb table, and some are missing; sequencing was by immunoSEQ multiplex PCR. The sample includes 100,000 or so clones, 90% to 95% of them seen just once. The sequenced sample was peripheral blood, obtained before pregnancy. These receptors all stem from a female donor with multiple sclerosis, enrolled in a pregnancy study.

This chain connects TRBV9 to TRBJ2-1, with TRBD2 as a possible D gene (6 bases). The CDR3 length is 15 residues. Germline V gene data show CDR1 as SGDLS and CDR2 as YYNGEE. V was cut by 4 bases and J by 6 bases, with 17 bases left in between. CDR3 in amino acids: CASSPRGSLPNEQFF. CDR3 coding DNA: TGTGCCAGCAGCCCACGGGGGAGCCTTCCCAATGAGCAGTTCTTC. The whole variable domain, filled in from reference TRBV9 and TRBJ2-1, reads DSGVTQTPKHLITATGQRVTLRCSPRSGDLSVYWYQQSLDQGLQFLIQYYNGEERAKGNILERFSAQQFPDLHSELNLSSLELGDSALYFCASSPRGSLPNEQFFGPGTRLTVL.

The genes are TRBV10-3 and TRBJ2-3; TRBD2 agrees at 7 bases. The V gene end was trimmed by 10 bases and the J gene end by 4 bases; junction bases not matched to a gene: 2. Germline values: CDR1 ENHRY, CDR2 SYGVKD. The CDR3 runs 11 residues. The CDR3 DNA is TGTGCCAGTGGGGGGGCAGATACGCAGTATTTT. Translating gives CASGGADTQYF.

This rearrangement joins TRBV29-1 to TRBJ1-1; unclear D gene. V gave up 3 bases and J gave up 0 bases, with 5 bases separating them. This CDR3 spans 12 amino acids. The germline V gene encodes CDR1 SQVTM and CDR2 ANQGSEA. CDR3 loop: CSVDRLNTEAFF. The CDR3 DNA follows: TGCAGCGTTGACAGGTTGAACACTGAAGCTTTCTTT.

This chain uses TRBV6-5 with TRBJ1-1; a weak D match, TRBD1 (5 bases). With 6 bases removed from V and 1 base from J, the gap between germline ends came to 9 bases. Germline V gene lookup returns CDR1 MNHEY and CDR2 SVGAGI. The CDR3 runs to 13 residues. CDR3 sequence: CASRMTENTEAFF. The CDR3 DNA reads as TGTGCCAGCAGAATGACAGAGAACACTGAAGCTTTCTTT.

This clone was detected a few times. The rearrangement links TRBV6-1 to TRBJ1-4, with TRBD1 matching 7 bases. From germline, CDR1 is MNHNS and CDR2 SASEGT. V was pared by 4 bases and J by 3 bases, with 8 bases of the junction left unmatched. The CDR3 is 16 amino acids. The chain's CDR3 is CASSGPQGFANEKLFF. DNA of the CDR3: TGTGCCAGCAGTGGGCCACAGGGGTTCGCTAATGAAAAACTGTTTTTT.

The V call is TRBV12-5, the J call TRBJ2-1; 8 positions agree with TRBD1. The CDR3 is 15 amino acids. V dropped 5 bases and J dropped 4; count of bases not matched to a gene: 7. The germline CDR1 and CDR2 sequences are LGHNT and FRNRAP. The CDR3 bases are TGTGCTAGTGGTCGAGGGACAGGTACTTACAATGAGCAGTTCTTC. Encoded protein: CASGRGTGTYNEQFF. Filled out from reference TRBV12-5 and TRBJ2-1, the complete variable domain reads DARVTQTPRHKVTEMGQEVTMRCQPILGHNTVFWYRQTMMQGLELLAYFRNRAPLDDSGMPKDRFSAEMPDATLATLKIQPSEPRDSAVYFCASGRGTGTYNEQFFGPGTRLTVL.

V usage is TRBV5-1 and J usage is TRBJ1-1; unclear D gene. The germline V gene has CDR1 SGHRS and CDR2 YFSETQ. Trimming stripped 0 bases from V and 7 bases from J, with 10 bases between. The CDR3 loop spans 13 amino acids. The CDR3 bases are TGCGCCAGCAGCTTGGCGGCGGGTTATGAAGCTTTCTTT. It encodes CASSLAAGYEAFF.

The chain uses TRBV19 and TRBJ2-3, with unresolved D. The V gene's germline CDR1 is LNHDA and CDR2 SQIVND (reference sequence). V lost 4 bases and J lost 3, with 8 bases in between. This CDR3 is built from 13 residues. The CDR3 DNA reads as TGTGCCAGTAGTACTTCTTTAACAGATACGCAGTATTTT. Its translation is CASSTSLTDTQYF.

This sequence joins TRBV7-9 and TRBJ1-1; D gene ambiguous. The CDR3 has 14 residues. Germline V gene lookup returns CDR1 SEHNR and CDR2 FQNEAQ (reference sequence). Trimming left V 3 bases short and J 8 bases short, with 16 bases between. The CDR3 DNA sequence: TGTGCCAGCAGCTTTCCCCTGTCAGCGGAGGAAGCTTTCTTT. This sequence encodes CASSFPLSAEEAFF.

The chain couples TRBV7-2 to TRBJ2-7; maybe TRBD1 (6 bases). This CDR3 spans 14 amino acids. The V gene's germline CDR1 is SGHTA and CDR2 FQGNSA. V was cut by 5 bases and J by 3 bases, with 14 bases left in between. For the CDR3, the DNA is TGTGCCAGCAGCCGAGAGGGACAAGACTACGAGCAGTACTTC. Protein sequence: CASSREGQDYEQYF.

V and J are TRBV5-4 and TRBJ2-7, with D perhaps matching TRBD1 (5 bases). Germline V lookup: CDR1 SGHNT, CDR2 YYREEE (reference sequence). V was trimmed by 0 bases and J by 6 bases, leaving 13 bases between them. The CDR3 is made up of 14 amino acids. The CDR3 region is CASSLDLGLSEQYF. Written as DNA, the CDR3 is TGTGCCAGCAGCTTGGACCTGGGGCTCTCCGAGCAGTACTTC.

CDR3 region: CATSRTSGRSGDTQYF. The DNA for the CDR3 is TGTGCCACCAGCAGGACTAGCGGGAGATCGGGGGATACGCAGTATTTT. The chain joins TRBV15 to TRBJ2-3; 12 bases line up with TRBD2. This CDR3 is 16 amino acids long. With 3 bases clipped from V and 6 bases from J, the junction kept 7 bases outside the gene matches. Germline V CDR1 and CDR2: LNHNV, YYDKDF (reference sequence).

The gene calls are TRBV27 and TRBJ1-1; D is unresolved. Between the trimmed V and J ends, which lost 3 bases and 6 bases, there was a span of 17 bases. The CDR3 covers 15 residues. Germline CDR1 and CDR2: MNHEY and SMNVEV (reference sequence). CDR3 sequence: CASSFSGLPSAEAFF. DNA for the CDR3: TGTGCCAGCAGTTTCTCGGGTCTCCCTTCGGCTGAAGCTTTCTTT.

The V call is TRBV30, the J call TRBJ1-1; D is undetermined. Trimming stripped 3 bases from V and 2 bases from J, with 7 bases between. Germline lookup yields CDR1 GTSNPN and CDR2 SVGIG (reference sequence). The CDR3 loop spans 12 amino acids. This CDR3 is CAWRGSNTEAFF. Written as DNA, the CDR3 is TGTGCCTGGAGGGGCAGTAACACTGAAGCTTTCTTT. The full variable domain, rest sourced from reference TRBV30 and TRBJ1-1, is SQTIHQWPATLVQPVGSPLSLECTVEGTSNPNLYWYRQAAGRGLQLLFYSVGIGQISSEVPQNLSASRPQDRQFILSSKKLLLSDSGFYLCAWRGSNTEAFFGQGTRLTVV.

This chain joins TRBV27 and TRBJ2-7; no firm D call. Per germline, CDR1 MNHEY and CDR2 SMNVEV (reference sequence). The CDR3 sequence is 13 residues long. The V gene lost 5 bases and the J gene lost 2 bases, with 10 bases spanning the gap. CDR3 region: CASSSAGAYEQYF. CDR3 bases: TGTGCCAGCAGTAGCGCCGGAGCCTACGAGCAGTACTTC.

CDR3 region: CASGRPRVREQYF. Written as DNA, the CDR3 is TGTGCCAGCGGCCGCCCCCGGGTTCGCGAGCAGTACTTC. The chain is built from TRBV5-4 and TRBJ2-7; D is unclear. The V gene's germline CDR1 is SGHNT and CDR2 YYREEE (reference sequence). Trimming pared 7 bases from V and 6 bases from J, leaving 17 bases between. This CDR3 is built from 13 residues.

The rearrangement joins TRBV4-2 to TRBJ1-2, with a weak D call TRBD1 (5 bases). V was cut by 0 bases and J by 5 bases, with 16 bases left in between. The CDR3 has 16 amino acids. Germline loops: CDR1 LGHNA, CDR2 YNFKEQ. In nucleotides, the CDR3 is TGTGCCAGCAGCCAAGATCTCCGCCTGGGGCTTTATGGCTACACCTTC. This sequence encodes CASSQDLRLGLYGYTF.

The chain employs TRBV7-2 and TRBJ2-7; 7 nucleotides line up with TRBD1. Germline assignment: CDR1 SGHTA and CDR2 FQGNSA. The CDR3 has 16 residues. Trimming took 4 bases from V and 0 from J; bases not matched to a gene: 9. Here the CDR3 reads CASSSRGQRTSYEQYF. The CDR3 nucleotides are TGTGCCAGCAGCTCCCGGGGACAGCGCACCTCCTACGAGCAGTACTTC.

In this sample, this clone turned up a few times. The V and J genes are TRBV19 and TRBJ2-7; 10 bases line up with TRBD1. J gave up 4 bases and V 5 bases, and 5 bases lay outside the gene matches. Per germline, CDR1 LNHDA and CDR2 SQIVND (reference sequence). The CDR3 has 14 residues. CDR3 sequence: CASSFGQGVYEQYF. The CDR3 DNA sequence: TGTGCCAGTAGTTTCGGACAGGGGGTGTACGAGCAGTACTTC.

The chain joins TRBV19 to TRBJ1-1, with 11 bases aligning to TRBD1. Trimming removed 5 bases from V and 1 base from J; junction bases left unmatched: 6. The CDR3 covers 16 residues. Per germline, CDR1 LNHDA and CDR2 SQIVND (reference sequence). The CDR3 DNA reads TGTGCCAGTAGTCCTCGGGACAGGGGGAGGAACACTGAAGCTTTCTTT. Its translation is CASSPRDRGRNTEAFF.

The chain employs TRBV4-1 and TRBJ2-2; D gene unclear. In germline, CDR1 is MGHRA, CDR2 YSYEKL. The germline V and J ends were trimmed by 1 base and 4 bases, with 10 bases remaining between them. CDR3 size: 15 residues. In nucleotides, the CDR3 is TGCGCCAGCAGCCAAGGGGTGGCAGGCACCGGGGAGCTGTTTTTT. Residues: CASSQGVAGTGELFF.

V is TRBV4-1 and J is TRBJ2-4; TRBD1 matches 9 bases. Germline V gives CDR1 MGHRA, CDR2 YSYEKL. The CDR3 sequence is 17 residues long. Losses at the gene ends were 8 bases for V and 1 base for J; bases not matched to a gene: 12. CDR3 nucleotides: TGCGCCAGCCAGAAGACAGGGGGGGGCTTGGCCAAAAACATTCAGTACTTC. This translates into CASQKTGGGLAKNIQYF.

This clone was observed many times. CDR3 sequence: CASSDLAGGPYEQYF. CDR3 nucleotides: TGTGCCAGCAGTGATCTAGCGGGAGGCCCCTACGAGCAGTACTTC. The chain is built from TRBV2 and TRBJ2-7; 11 bases agree with TRBD2. This CDR3 comprises 15 residues. The germline gives CDR1 SNHLY, CDR2 FYNNEI. V gave up 3 bases and J gave up 2 bases; unmatched junction bases: 3. The full variable domain, completed using reference TRBV2 and TRBJ2-7, is EPEVTQTPSHQVTQMGQEVILRCVPISNHLYFYWYRQILGQKVEFLVSFYNNEISEKSEIFDDQFSVERPDGSNFTLKIRSTKLEDSAMYFCASSDLAGGPYEQYFGPGTRLTVT.